Below, 11 T cell receptor beta chains from the same sample are listed, as sequenced in a study of T cells in Graves' hyperthyroidism and ophthalmopathy. Researchers amplified the TCR beta CDR3 regions from RNA transcripts. First-round RT-PCR with HTBI primers amplified the TCR CDR3 region. TCRdb reprocessed the multiplex PCR reads with MiXCR, giving one entry per CDR3 protein. This sample has a few hundred thousand distinct CDR3 sequences, with approximately 14% found just once. The material sequenced was blood. The receptor source for this set is a woman between 18 and 29 years old with Graves' hyperthyroidism.

This clonotype was picked up many times. The chain employs TRBV28 and TRBJ2-7; unclear D gene. The V and J ends lost 6 bases and 4 bases respectively, with 10 bases between them. Germline-derived CDR1 and CDR2 are MDHEN and SYDVKM. This CDR3 is 12 amino acids long. CDR3: CASSPVGYEQYF. DNA of the CDR3: TGTGCCAGCAGCCCAGTGGGTTACGAGCAGTACTTC.

This clonotype was observed at least ten times. The chain uses TRBV4-3 and TRBJ1-2, with TRBD1 identical over 9 bases. This CDR3 comprises 16 residues. V shed 0 bases and J 4 bases; nucleotides not matched to a gene: 6. Germline V gene data show CDR1 as LGHNA and CDR2 as YSLEER. The CDR3 nucleotides are TGCGCCAGCAGCCAAGAAGGGGGACAGGGCGGCTATGGCTACACCTTC. This sequence encodes CASSQEGGQGGYGYTF.

CDR3 loop: CSATSIRDRGHQPQHF. The CDR3 DNA reads TGCAGTGCAACATCGATACGGGACAGGGGCCATCAGCCCCAGCATTTT. The chain joins TRBV20-1 to TRBJ1-5, with 10 bases identical to TRBD1. CDR1 and CDR2 (germline): DFQATT, SNEGSKA (reference sequence). CDR3 length: 16 amino acids. Trimming cost V 6 bases and J 5 bases; bases outside gene matches: 13.

This clonotype has more than one count but fewer than ten. The V call is TRBV2, the J call TRBJ1-1; 7 bases match TRBD1. Germline V gives CDR1 SNHLY, CDR2 FYNNEI. The CDR3 spans 13 residues. V lost 6 bases to trimming and J lost 5 bases; unmatched junction nucleotides: 6. This chain's CDR3 is CASRDRLGTEAFF. CDR3 nucleotides: TGTGCCAGCAGGGACAGGTTGGGAACTGAAGCTTTCTTT.

A few counts support this clonotype. J is TRBJ2-3 and V is TRBV19; no clear D. The CDR3 loop spans 12 amino acids. V was cut by 6 bases and J by 9 bases, with 13 bases left in between. Per the germline V gene, CDR1 is LNHDA and CDR2 is SQIVND (reference sequence). The CDR3, as DNA: TGTGCCAGTAGGACTCAAACCGGGACGCAGTATTTT. Protein sequence: CASRTQTGTQYF.

This clonotype turned up a few times. The chain has TRBV6-4 and TRBJ1-6, with a possible D match to TRBD1 (5 bases). Germline assignment: CDR1 MRHNA and CDR2 SNTAGT. The germline V and J ends were trimmed by 0 bases and 7 bases, with 13 bases remaining between them. The CDR3 consists of 16 residues. CDR3 amino acids: CASSDSSQGVNSPLHF. As DNA, the CDR3 is TGTGCCAGCAGTGACTCGAGCCAGGGCGTAAATTCACCCCTCCACTTT.

There are many counts of this clonotype. This chain uses TRBV20-1 with TRBJ1-2; 7 nucleotides match TRBD1. The CDR3 runs 13 residues. Unmatched junction bases numbered 5, after V lost 3 bases and J lost 4 bases. Germline V gene lookup returns CDR1 DFQATT and CDR2 SNEGSKA (reference sequence). Written as DNA, the CDR3 is TGCAGTGCTAGCCAGACAGGGTTCTATGGCTACACCTTC. This sequence encodes CSASQTGFYGYTF.

This clonotype was seen more than once but under ten times. The chain uses TRBV19 and TRBJ1-5; D ambiguous. V dropped 7 bases and J dropped 4 bases, with 8 bases sitting between them. The length of the CDR3 is 12 residues. CDR1 LNHDA and CDR2 SQIVND come from the germline V gene (reference sequence). Here the CDR3 reads CASTTGNQPQHF. CDR3 sequence (DNA): TGTGCCAGTACGACTGGGAATCAGCCCCAGCATTTT. Filled out from reference TRBV19 and TRBJ1-5, the complete variable domain reads DGGITQSPKYLFRKEGQNVTLSCEQNLNHDAMYWYRQDPGQGLRLIYYSQIVNDFQKGDIAEGYSVSREKKESFPLTVTSAQKNPTAFYLCASTTGNQPQHFGDGTRLSIL.

The chain is built from TRBV9 and TRBJ1-1; D might be TRBD1 (6 bases). The CDR3 totals 15 residues. Germline loops: CDR1 SGDLS, CDR2 YYNGEE. Trimming took 0 bases from V and 3 from J, leaving 12 bases between them. CDR3 DNA: TGTGCCAGCAGCGTAGCTGGGGGGCCGGACACTGAAGCTTTCTTT. It encodes CASSVAGGPDTEAFF. The variable domain in full, completed from reference TRBV9 and TRBJ1-1, reads DSGVTQTPKHLITATGQRVTLRCSPRSGDLSVYWYQQSLDQGLQFLIQYYNGEERAKGNILERFSAQQFPDLHSELNLSSLELGDSALYFCASSVAGGPDTEAFFGQGTRLTVV.

This clonotype came up a few times. This rearrangement joins TRBV19 to TRBJ1-5; D is possibly TRBD1 (5 bases). Germline CDR1 reads LNHDA; CDR2 reads SQIVND (reference sequence). With 11 bases removed from V and 2 bases from J, the gap between germline ends came to 16 bases. The CDR3 is 14 amino acids. The CDR3 DNA sequence: TGTGCCGCGACCCAGGGCTATGGCAATCAGCCCCAGCATTTT. It yields the protein CAATQGYGNQPQHF. The complete variable domain, with remaining parts taken from reference TRBV19 and TRBJ1-5, reads DGGITQSPKYLFRKEGQNVTLSCEQNLNHDAMYWYRQDPGQGLRLIYYSQIVNDFQKGDIAEGYSVSREKKESFPLTVTSAQKNPTAFYLCAATQGYGNQPQHFGDGTRLSIL.

V usage is TRBV29-1 and J usage is TRBJ1-1; D perhaps matches TRBD1 (5 bases). Trimming left V 4 bases short and J 14 bases short, with 20 bases between. The germline gives CDR1 SQVTM, CDR2 ANQGSEA. The length of the CDR3 is 12 residues. Here the CDR3 reads CSVVGPKTGGFF. In DNA, the CDR3 is TGCAGCGTTGTGGGCCCGAAAACAGGCGGGTTCTTT.